The sequence of this T cell receptor (beta chain) was determined in a study of blood T cell repertoires in COVID-19. Authors' analysis steps: How many nucleated cells were present was estimated from reference gene primer amplification. Clones were read by immunoSEQ multiplex PCR, and TCRdb kept only the in-frame ones, dropping some. That table is the source of V, J and clone size, and D and trimming were worked out from the DNA. This repertoire shows about 290,000 clones, around nine tenths found once; its top ten account for around 1.7%. V lost 7 bases to trimming and J lost 8 bases; unmatched junction nucleotides: 13. Germline values: CDR1 MNHEY, CDR2 SVGAGI. The CDR3 runs 15 residues.

Sequenced sample: PBMCs or T cells enriched from blood (not recorded which). This TCR was sampled from a woman aged 40 to 50 who had recovered from COVID-19. V gene TRBV6-5 combines with J gene TRBJ1-4; TRBD1 matches at 7 bases. The CDR3 is CASNLREQGNEKLFF. DNA of the CDR3: TGTGCCAGCAACCTCCGGGAACAGGGGAACGAAAAACTGTTTTTT.